The T cell receptor (beta chain) under discussion was sequenced for a study of response to subunit inactivated influenza vaccine (dated by TCRdb to the late 2010s). Regarding the research as a whole: Deep quantitative T cell receptor repertoire profiling was used in the study to track responses to a trivalent subunit inactivated influenza vaccine.

Of note for this clonotype: Its cognate antigen has yet to be identified. No base qualities exist here, and no much larger clone lies one base off it.

Library prep was done by RT-PCR. Sequencing was carried out with an Illumina HiSeq 2500. TCRdb trimmed the raw reads at Q25, called clones with MiXCR and kept productive beta chains. Rows are combined by CDR3 protein, so each entry shows the most common genes and DNA. The sample yields hundreds of thousands of distinct CDR3 sequences; roughly 23% were counted once. The top ten clones comprise 1.5% to 2% of the sample. The CDR3 goes from the cysteine to the phenylalanine over 14 residues. Here the CDR3 DNA is all that survives: 42 bases in frame from base 1. CDR1 and CDR2, per the germline V gene (reference sequence), are DFQATT and SNEGSKA. Between the V and J ends, shortened by 0 bases and 1 base respectively, the junction contains 9 bases. Study-wide conclusions, independent of this receptor: The authors proposed that each seasonal influenza vaccination may bring in only a limited number of new T cells.

The sequence is built from TRBV20-1 and TRBJ1-2, with the D gene uncertain. The sequencing here drew on CD4+ T cells sorted from PBMCs, taken approximately 5 days after vaccination. The clonotype comes from a man aged 50 to 60 who received an inactivated influenza vaccine. Donor details come from another sample of the same person, matched by shared clones. The CDR3 region has the sequence CSARDRGYNYGYTF. In nucleotide form, the sequence is TGCAGTGCTAGAGATCGGGGATATAACTATGGCTACACCTTC.